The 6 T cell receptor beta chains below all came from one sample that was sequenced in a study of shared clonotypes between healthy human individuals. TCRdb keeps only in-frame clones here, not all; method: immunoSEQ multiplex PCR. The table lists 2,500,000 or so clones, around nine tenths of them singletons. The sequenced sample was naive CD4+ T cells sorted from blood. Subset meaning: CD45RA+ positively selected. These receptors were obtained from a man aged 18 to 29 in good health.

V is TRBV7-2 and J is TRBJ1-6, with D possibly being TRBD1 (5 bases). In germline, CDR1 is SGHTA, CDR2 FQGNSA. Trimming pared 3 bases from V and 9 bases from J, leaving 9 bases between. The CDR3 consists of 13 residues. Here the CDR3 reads CASSFRGSSPLHF. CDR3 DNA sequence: TGTGCCAGCAGCTTCCGGGGGAGTTCACCCCTCCACTTT.

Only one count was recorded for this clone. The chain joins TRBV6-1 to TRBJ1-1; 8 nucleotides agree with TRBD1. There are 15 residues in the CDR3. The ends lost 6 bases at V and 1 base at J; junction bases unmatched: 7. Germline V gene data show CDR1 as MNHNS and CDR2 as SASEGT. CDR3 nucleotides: TGTGCCAGCAGGCGGGGACAGGCAACGAACACTGAAGCTTTCTTT. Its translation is CASRRGQATNTEAFF.

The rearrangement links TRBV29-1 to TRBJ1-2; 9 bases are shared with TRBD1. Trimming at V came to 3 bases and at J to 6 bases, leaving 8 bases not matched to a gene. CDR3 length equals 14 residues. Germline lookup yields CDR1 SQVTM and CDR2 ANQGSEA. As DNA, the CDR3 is TGCAGCGTTGACCGACAGGGGGTAGGAAATGGCTACACCTTC. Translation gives CSVDRQGVGNGYTF.

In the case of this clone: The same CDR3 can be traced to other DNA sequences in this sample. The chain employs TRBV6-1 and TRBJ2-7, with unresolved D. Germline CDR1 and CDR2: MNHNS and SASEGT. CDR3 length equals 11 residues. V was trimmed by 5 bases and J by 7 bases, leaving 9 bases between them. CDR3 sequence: CASSQGGEQYF. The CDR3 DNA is TGTGCCAGCAGTCAAGGTGGTGAGCAGTACTTC.

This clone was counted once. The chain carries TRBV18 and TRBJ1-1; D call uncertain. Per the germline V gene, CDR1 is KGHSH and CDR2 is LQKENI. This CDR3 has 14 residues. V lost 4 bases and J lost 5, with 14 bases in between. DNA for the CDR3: TGTGCCAGCTCACTCGGACCGGGAGGAACTGAAGCTTTCTTT. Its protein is CASSLGPGGTEAFF.

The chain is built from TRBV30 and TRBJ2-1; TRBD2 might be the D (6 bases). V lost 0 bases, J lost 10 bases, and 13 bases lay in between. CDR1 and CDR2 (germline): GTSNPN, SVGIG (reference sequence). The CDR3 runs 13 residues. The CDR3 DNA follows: TGTGCCTGGAGTGTAGGACAAGGGAGGGAGCAGTTCTTC. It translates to CAWSVGQGREQFF.